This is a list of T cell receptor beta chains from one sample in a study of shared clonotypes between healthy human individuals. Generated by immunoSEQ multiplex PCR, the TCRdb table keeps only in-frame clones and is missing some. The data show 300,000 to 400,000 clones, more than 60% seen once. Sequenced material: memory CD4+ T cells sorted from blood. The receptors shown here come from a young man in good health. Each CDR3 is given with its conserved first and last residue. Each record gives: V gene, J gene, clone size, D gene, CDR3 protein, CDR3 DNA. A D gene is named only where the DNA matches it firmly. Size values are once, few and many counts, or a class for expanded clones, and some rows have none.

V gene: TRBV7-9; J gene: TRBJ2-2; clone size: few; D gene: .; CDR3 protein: CALSWTVTGELFF; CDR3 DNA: TGTGCCCTGAGCTGGACAGTGACCGGGGAGCTGTTTTTT
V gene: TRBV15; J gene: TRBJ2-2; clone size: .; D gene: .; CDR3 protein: CATSIDLNTGELFF; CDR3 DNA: TGTGCCACCAGCATCGATTTGAACACCGGGGAGCTGTTTTTT
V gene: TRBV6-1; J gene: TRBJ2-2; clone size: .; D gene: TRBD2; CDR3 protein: CASSALAGFQPYTGELFF; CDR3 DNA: TGTGCCAGCAGTGCCCTAGCGGGATTTCAACCGTACACCGGGGAGCTGTTTTTT
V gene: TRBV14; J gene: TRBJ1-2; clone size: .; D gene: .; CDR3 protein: CASSQNEGLGYTF; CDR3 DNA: TGTGCCAGCAGCCAAAATGAGGGGCTTGGCTACACCTTC
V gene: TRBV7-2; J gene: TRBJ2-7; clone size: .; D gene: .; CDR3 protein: CASSPDTALSSYEQYF; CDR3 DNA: TGTGCCAGCAGTCCAGACACCGCTCTTAGCTCCTACGAGCAGTACTTC
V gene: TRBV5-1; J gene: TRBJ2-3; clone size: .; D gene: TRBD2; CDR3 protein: CASSSAGGVDTQYF; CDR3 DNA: TGCGCCAGCAGCTCAGCGGGAGGTGTAGATACGCAGTATTTT
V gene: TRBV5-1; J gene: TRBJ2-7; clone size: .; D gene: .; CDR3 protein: CASSLEAGLYEQYF; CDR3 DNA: TGCGCCAGCAGCTTGGAGGCTGGGCTCTACGAGCAGTACTTC
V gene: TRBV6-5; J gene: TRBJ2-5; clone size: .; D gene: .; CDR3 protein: CASSRQGGTQYF; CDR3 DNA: TGTGCCAGCAGCCGACAGGGAGGGACCCAGTACTTC
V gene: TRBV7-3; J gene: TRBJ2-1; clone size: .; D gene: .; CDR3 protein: CASSLTPSNNEQFF; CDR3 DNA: TGTGCCAGCAGCTTAACCCCGAGTAACAATGAGCAGTTCTTC
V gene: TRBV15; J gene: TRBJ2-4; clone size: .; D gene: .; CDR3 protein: CATSSGGPNIQYF; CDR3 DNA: TGTGCCACCAGCAGCGGCGGACCAAACATTCAGTACTTC
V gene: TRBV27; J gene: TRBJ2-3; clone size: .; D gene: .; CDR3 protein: CASRPWTNTDTQYF; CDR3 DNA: TGTGCCAGCAGGCCCTGGACTAATACAGATACGCAGTATTTT
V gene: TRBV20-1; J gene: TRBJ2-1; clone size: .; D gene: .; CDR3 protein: CSGLRVIEQFF; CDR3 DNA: TGCAGTGGCTTACGCGTAATCGAGCAGTTCTTC
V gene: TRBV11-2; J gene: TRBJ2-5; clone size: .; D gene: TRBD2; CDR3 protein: CASSSGLAERYQETQYF; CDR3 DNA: TGTGCCAGCAGCTCCGGCCTAGCGGAACGGTACCAAGAGACCCAGTACTTC
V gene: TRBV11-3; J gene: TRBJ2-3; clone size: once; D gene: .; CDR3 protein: CASSSPSTDTQYF; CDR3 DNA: TGTGCCAGCAGCTCCCCAAGCACAGATACGCAGTATTTT
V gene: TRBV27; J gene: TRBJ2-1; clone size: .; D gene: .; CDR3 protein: CASSQRATEQFF; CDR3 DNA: TGTGCCAGCAGTCAAAGGGCTACTGAGCAGTTCTTC
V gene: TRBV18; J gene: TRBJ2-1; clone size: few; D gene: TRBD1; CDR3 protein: CASSPLGLGQGESNEQFF; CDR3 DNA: TGTGCCAGCTCACCGCTCGGCCTAGGACAGGGTGAGAGCAATGAGCAGTTCTTC
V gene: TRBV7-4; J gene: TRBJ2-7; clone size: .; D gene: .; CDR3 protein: CASSPRANSYEQYF; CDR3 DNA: TGTGCCAGCAGCCCCCGAGCGAATTCCTACGAGCAGTACTTC
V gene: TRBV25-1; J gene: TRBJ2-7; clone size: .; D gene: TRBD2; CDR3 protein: CASSDLAGGTYEQYF; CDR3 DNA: TGTGCCAGCAGTGATCTAGCGGGAGGCACCTACGAGCAGTACTTC
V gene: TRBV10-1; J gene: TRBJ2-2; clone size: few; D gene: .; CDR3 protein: CASSESVDNTGELFF; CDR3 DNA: TGCGCCAGCAGTGAAAGCGTCGACAACACCGGGGAGCTGTTTTTT
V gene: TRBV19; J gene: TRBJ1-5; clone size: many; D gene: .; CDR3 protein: CASSLRAGSQPQHF; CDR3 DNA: TGTGCCAGTAGCCTCAGGGCGGGATCTCAGCCCCAGCATTTT
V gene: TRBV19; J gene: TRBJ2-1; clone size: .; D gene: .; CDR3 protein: CASSPPALRGGEQFF; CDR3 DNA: TGTGCCAGTAGTCCCCCAGCACTAAGGGGTGGTGAGCAGTTCTTC
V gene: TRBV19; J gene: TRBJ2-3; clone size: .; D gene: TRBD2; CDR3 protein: CASSIRGRGGAGSTDTQYF; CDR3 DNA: TGTGCCAGTAGTATACGAGGTCGGGGGGGCGCCGGTTCCACAGATACGCAGTATTTT
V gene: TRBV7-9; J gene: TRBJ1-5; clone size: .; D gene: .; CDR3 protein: CASGRDTNNQPQHF; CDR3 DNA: TGTGCCAGCGGGAGGGACACCAACAATCAGCCCCAGCATTTT
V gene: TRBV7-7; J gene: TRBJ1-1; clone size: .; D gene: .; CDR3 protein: CASSLAEGTEAFF; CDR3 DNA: TGTGCCAGCAGCCTCGCGGAGGGAACTGAAGCTTTCTTT
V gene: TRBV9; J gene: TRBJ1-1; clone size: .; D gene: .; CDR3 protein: CASSVEGKTEAFF; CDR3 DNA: TGTGCCAGCAGCGTTGAGGGGAAGACTGAAGCTTTCTTT
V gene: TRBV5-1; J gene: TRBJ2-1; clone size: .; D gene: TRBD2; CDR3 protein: CASGGTSGRIGAHEQFF; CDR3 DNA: TGCGCCAGTGGAGGGACTAGCGGGAGGATCGGGGCTCATGAGCAGTTCTTC
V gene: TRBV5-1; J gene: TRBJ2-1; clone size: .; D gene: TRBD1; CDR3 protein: CASRTGTGTYNEQFF; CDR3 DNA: TGCGCCAGCAGGACCGGGACAGGGACGTACAATGAGCAGTTCTTC